This T cell receptor beta chain was obtained from a study of cytomegalovirus exposure and HLA in healthy donors. The PCR contained 60 Vbeta and 13 Jbeta primers. Sequencing was performed with immunoSEQ multiplex PCR; in TCRdb, only in-frame clones are kept and a portion is missing. The sample gives more than 95,000 clones, around 82% of which show up once; under 13% is in the top ten. This clone was seen just once. Its antigen is not known. Donors consisted of healthy bone marrow donors. Study outcomes and limitations: Many donors carried some public TCRs, although rarity characterized most TCR sequences. A likely sequencing artifact accounted for one observed cluster of highly shared sequence variants. As confirmed in vitro, a few CMV-associated chains were specific for CMV antigens.

This clonotype was obtained from a woman aged 18-30 years in good health and CMV-seropositive. Source material: PBMCs.

DNA of the CDR3: TGTGCCAGCAGCTTCGGACAGGTTAAGGACACTGAAGCTTTCTTT. The encoded protein is CASSFGQVKDTEAFF. The V and J genes are TRBV5-5 and TRBJ1-1, with 7 bases aligning to TRBD1. Per the germline V gene, CDR1 is SGHKS and CDR2 is YYEKEE (reference sequence). CDR3 length: 15 amino acids. The V and J ends lost 2 bases and 3 bases, in that order; junction bases with no gene match: 7.